Following are 26 T cell receptor beta chains from one sample sequenced in a study of Graves' ophthalmopathy and Graves' hyperthyroidism. TCR beta CDR3 regions were amplified from RNA transcripts. Second-round multiplex PCR came after a first-round RT-PCR that employed HTBI primers. TCRdb passed the multiplex PCR reads through MiXCR, listing each CDR3 protein once. This table has about 550,000 distinct CDR3 sequences, approximately 37% appearing once. The sample taken for sequencing was peripheral blood or thyroid tissue (not recorded which). All receptors come from an adult man with Graves' hyperthyroidism.

Of note for this clonotype: Likely a read error: the CDR3 ends without its conserved phenylalanine or tryptophan. The V and J genes are TRBV12-3 or TRBV12-4 and TRBJ1-1; D ambiguous. The CDR3 is 14 residues long. Trimming took 3 bases from V and 1 from J, leaving 9 bases between them. This chain's CDR3 is CASSFLTPNTEAFL. The CDR3 coding sequence is TGTGCCAGCAGTTTTTTAACACCGAACACTGAAGCTTTCCTT.

Ten or more counts support this clonotype. The J gene is TRBJ1-2, the V gene TRBV5-8; 8 positions match TRBD1. The length of the CDR3 is 14 residues. The junction had 4 bases not matched to a gene; V was cut back by 0 bases and J by 6 bases. Germline assignment: CDR1 SGHTS and CDR2 YDEGEE. CDR3 bases: TGTGCCAGCAGCTTGGACCCCAGGGGGCATGGCTACACCTTC. It encodes CASSLDPRGHGYTF.

The rearrangement links TRBV2 to TRBJ1-2; no clear D gene. This CDR3 region has 13 residues. V was clipped by 7 bases and J by 3 bases, with 12 bases between them. CDR1 is SNHLY, CDR2 FYNNEI, per germline. The CDR3 spells CASNEDQDYGYTF. The CDR3 region has the DNA TGTGCCAGCAACGAAGACCAGGACTATGGCTACACCTTC.

As for this clonotype: Given a much more abundant clone one base away, this may be a read error. The V and J genes are TRBV6-2 or TRBV6-3 and TRBJ2-5, with D possibly matching TRBD1 (5 bases). In germline, CDR1 is MNHEY, CDR2 SVGEGT. CDR3 length equals 12 residues. V was trimmed by 7 bases and J by 9 bases, leaving 15 bases between them. CDR3 bases: TGTGCCAGCAAGGACACCGAGCTGGCCCAGTACTTC. Translated, it gives CASKDTELAQYF.

In its sample, this clonotype was seen a few times. The rearrangement uses TRBV27 and TRBJ1-6; D unresolved. Trimming stripped 3 bases from V and 7 bases from J, with 13 bases between. There are 15 residues in the CDR3. Germline V CDR1 and CDR2: MNHEY, SMNVEV (reference sequence). CDR3 loop: CASSFQLRENSPLHF. CDR3 sequence (DNA): TGTGCCAGCAGTTTTCAACTTCGGGAAAATTCACCCCTCCACTTT.

V usage is TRBV20-1 and J usage is TRBJ2-7; perhaps D is TRBD1 or TRBD2 (5 bases each). CDR3 length: 10 residues. Trimming left V 4 bases short and J 8 bases short, with 9 bases between. Germline values: CDR1 DFQATT, CDR2 SNEGSKA (reference sequence). DNA for the CDR3: TGCAGTGCTACCCTGGGACAGCAGTACTTC. The encoded protein is CSATLGQQYF.

The table lists this clonotype with many counts. In nucleotides, the CDR3 is TGCGCCAGCAGCCAAGATCAGTACAGGGGTAATGAAAAACTGTTTTTT. It encodes CASSQDQYRGNEKLFF. The chain uses TRBV4-1 and TRBJ1-4, with TRBD1 matching 7 bases. The V and J ends lost 0 bases and 4 bases, in that order; junction bases with no gene match: 5. The germline gives CDR1 MGHRA, CDR2 YSYEKL. The CDR3 totals 16 residues.

This chain connects TRBV12-3 or TRBV12-4 to TRBJ2-5, with D possibly TRBD1 on 8 matching bases. The J call may be mistaken, given a closer DNA end match to TRBJ2-7. The length of the CDR3 is 15 residues. CDR3 coding DNA: TGTGCCAGCAGTTTAACAGGGGGGGAATCCTACGAGCAGTACTTC. This sequence encodes CASSLTGGESYEQYF.

This clonotype appeared many times. This chain uses TRBV20-1 with TRBJ2-2, with D perhaps matching TRBD1 or TRBD2 (6 bases each). The CDR3 totals 14 residues. CDR1 is DFQATT, CDR2 SNEGSKA, per germline (reference sequence). With 4 bases removed from V and 1 base from J, the gap between germline ends came to 10 bases. CDR3 protein: CSAKGGGNTGELFF. The CDR3 DNA reads as TGCAGTGCTAAAGGAGGGGGGAACACCGGGGAGCTGTTTTTT.

This clonotype was observed many times. J is TRBJ1-1 and V is TRBV19; 10 nucleotides line up with TRBD1. Trimming at V came to 6 bases and at J to 5 bases, leaving 9 bases not matched to a gene. The CDR3 has 15 residues. Per the germline V gene, CDR1 is LNHDA and CDR2 is SQIVND (reference sequence). In DNA, the CDR3 is TGTGCCAGTAGCCCGCTCGACAGGGGGCTAACTGAAGCTTTCTTT. It translates to CASSPLDRGLTEAFF.

This rearrangement joins TRBV20-1 to TRBJ2-1; 7 bases line up with TRBD2. The V and J ends lost 0 bases and 6 bases, in that order; junction bases with no gene match: 5. The V gene's germline CDR1 is DFQATT and CDR2 SNEGSKA (reference sequence). The CDR3 contains 14 residues. CDR3 loop: CSARDWEGGNEQFF. The CDR3 nucleotides read TGCAGTGCTAGAGATTGGGAGGGTGGCAATGAGCAGTTCTTC.

This sequence joins TRBV29-1 and TRBJ1-2, with D hard to call. Germline CDR1 is SQVTM and CDR2 is ANQGSEA. Trimming removed 5 bases at V and 8 bases at J, with 9 bases between. The CDR3 has 10 residues. CDR3 in amino acids: CSVQIGGYTF. CDR3 DNA: TGCAGCGTTCAAATTGGGGGCTACACCTTC.

The V and J genes are TRBV29-1 and TRBJ2-7; TRBD1 agrees at 7 bases. CDR3 length equals 15 residues. The junction had 10 bases not matched to a gene; V was cut back by 1 base and J by 4 bases. The germline gives CDR1 SQVTM, CDR2 ANQGSEA. CDR3: CSVEGDSGLGYEQYF. In DNA form, the CDR3 reads TGCAGCGTTGAAGGGGACAGTGGGCTAGGTTACGAGCAGTACTTC.

The chain carries TRBV9 and TRBJ2-5, with TRBD2 identical over 11 bases. The J call may not be correct, given that the DNA end is closer to TRBJ2-1. The V gene's germline CDR1 is SGDLS and CDR2 YYNGEE. CDR3 length: 15 residues. Written as DNA, the CDR3 is TGTGCCAGCAGCTCTACTAGCGGGGGATACAATGAGCAGTTCTTC. Translation gives CASSSTSGGYNEQFF.

The chain couples TRBV7-9 to TRBJ1-2; 11 bases fit TRBD1. V lost 5 bases, J lost 10 bases, and 3 bases stayed unmatched. Looked up from germline, CDR1 is SEHNR and CDR2 is FQNEAQ (reference sequence). CDR3 length equals 12 residues. The chain's CDR3 is CASSEGQGDYTF. CDR3 bases: TGTGCCAGCAGCGAGGGACAGGGGGACTACACCTTC.

The chain has TRBV7-9 and TRBJ2-1, with 10 bases identical to TRBD2. Germline V CDR1 and CDR2: SEHNR, FQNEAQ (reference sequence). The CDR3 spans 15 residues. Germline trimming cut 5 bases from V and 9 bases from J; bases unmatched to any gene: 10. CDR3 residues: CASSTSGGAAIEQFF. The CDR3 region has the DNA TGTGCCAGCAGCACGAGCGGGGGGGCTGCGATTGAGCAGTTCTTC.

V gene TRBV28 combines with J gene TRBJ1-2, with 7 positions matching TRBD1. This CDR3 spans 14 amino acids. From germline, CDR1 is MDHEN and CDR2 SYDVKM. Unmatched junction bases numbered 12, after V lost 2 bases and J lost 12 bases. For the CDR3, the DNA is TGTGCCAGCAGTTTACCCCTGACAGGGCACGGCCACACCTTC. It codes for CASSLPLTGHGHTF.

The CDR3 sequence is CATSALAGEAGELFF. In DNA form, the CDR3 reads TGTGCCACCAGTGCTCTAGCGGGAGAGGCCGGGGAGCTGTTTTTT. The rearrangement uses TRBV24-1 and TRBJ2-2; 10 positions match TRBD2. The trim removed 5 bases at V and 6 bases at J, leaving 5 bases unmatched. The CDR3 length is 15 residues. Germline V gives CDR1 KGHDR, CDR2 SFDVKD.

This clonotype was counted only a few times. The chain uses TRBV28 and TRBJ1-2; TRBD1 aligns across 9 bases. The V segment lost 6 bases and the J segment 4 bases; nucleotides outside the gene matches: 9. Germline CDR1 and CDR2: MDHEN and SYDVKM. This CDR3 comprises 15 residues. CDR3 protein: CASRTGTGMGYGYTF. The CDR3 region has the DNA TGTGCCAGCAGAACCGGGACAGGGATGGGCTATGGCTACACCTTC.

With regard to this clonotype: A much larger clone lies a single base off, so this may be a read error. The V call is TRBV2, the J call TRBJ1-2, with D possibly TRBD1 on 5 matching bases. Per the germline V gene, CDR1 is SNHLY and CDR2 is FYNNEI. There are 13 residues in the CDR3. Trimming shortened V by 4 bases and J by 6 bases, and 12 bases separated the two germline ends. The DNA of the CDR3 is TGTGCCAGCAGTGCGGTCAGGGACGATGGCTACACCTTC. Amino acids: CASSAVRDDGYTF.

This clonotype was counted a few times. V usage is TRBV12-3 or TRBV12-4 and J usage is TRBJ2-5; D perhaps matches TRBD1 (5 bases). Trimming removed 5 bases from V and 3 bases from J, with 16 bases in between. The length of the CDR3 is 15 residues. CDR3 DNA: TGTGCCAGCAGTATTCAGGGATTCGGAGAAGAGACCCAGTACTTC. Translated: CASSIQGFGEETQYF.

This clonotype was observed a handful of times. The chain has TRBV5-4 and TRBJ2-3; D is unclear. Germline V lookup: CDR1 SGHNT, CDR2 YYREEE (reference sequence). This CDR3 has 14 amino acids. V lost 3 bases and J 6 bases, leaving 14 bases between the germline ends. The CDR3 bases are TGTGCCAGCAGCTACGACTCCCTCCGGGATACGCAGTATTTT. Translated, it gives CASSYDSLRDTQYF. The complete variable domain, with remaining parts taken from reference TRBV5-4 and TRBJ2-3, reads ETGVTQSPTHLIKTRGQQVTLRCSSQSGHNTVSWYQQALGQGPQFIFQYYREEENGRGNFPPRFSGLQFPNYSSELNVNALELDDSALYLCASSYDSLRDTQYFGPGTRLTVL.

The chain employs TRBV7-9 and TRBJ2-7; 8 nucleotides agree with TRBD1. This CDR3 contains 13 residues. V lost 5 bases to trimming and J lost 6 bases; unmatched junction nucleotides: 6. Germline V gives CDR1 SEHNR, CDR2 FQNEAQ (reference sequence). Here the CDR3 DNA reads TGTGCCAGCAGCCCTGGGACAGGAAGCGAGCAGTACTTC. It encodes CASSPGTGSEQYF.

This clonotype was counted between two and nine times. The chain uses TRBV6-5 and TRBJ2-7, with 8 bases fitting TRBD2. V lost 6 bases and J lost 3; bases outside the gene matches: 4. Germline-derived CDR1 and CDR2 are MNHEY and SVGAGI. CDR3 length: 13 amino acids. This chain's CDR3 is CASRPGLVYEQYF. The CDR3, as DNA: TGTGCCAGCAGGCCGGGACTAGTCTACGAGCAGTACTTC.

This clonotype was recorded many times. The gene calls are TRBV5-1 and TRBJ2-7; D is perhaps TRBD2 (5 bases). Looked up from germline, CDR1 is SGHRS and CDR2 is YFSETQ. V was shortened by 4 bases and J by 7 bases, with 15 bases between the two germline ends. The CDR3 extends over 13 amino acids. Written as DNA, the CDR3 is TGCGCCAGCAGCAACGGACTTTCCGGGGAGCAGTACTTC. It encodes CASSNGLSGEQYF.

This clonotype showed up many times. The rearrangement joins TRBV9 to TRBJ1-2; D might be TRBD1 (5 bases). The CDR3 covers 15 residues. The germline V gene has CDR1 SGDLS and CDR2 YYNGEE. Trimming removed 0 bases at V and 3 bases at J, with 12 bases between. The CDR3 bases are TGTGCCAGCAGCGTAGCGGCAGGGACGGACTATGGCTACACCTTC. Its protein product is CASSVAAGTDYGYTF.